This entry lists 14 T cell receptor beta chains sequenced from one sample in a study of control samples from healthy donors and cancer patients. The table came from immunoSEQ multiplex PCR; TCRdb's copy has only in-frame clones and leaves some out. The table records over 85,000 clones, around 92% of them present only once. Sequencing input: blood. The source of these receptors is a woman between 18 and 29 years old in good health.

This clone was detected only once. The chain is built from TRBV6-2 or TRBV6-3 and TRBJ2-7; a weak D match, TRBD1 (6 bases). This CDR3 has 17 amino acids. Trimming removed 2 bases from V and 3 bases from J, with 20 bases in between. Germline V gene lookup returns CDR1 MNHEY and CDR2 SVGEGT. The CDR3 DNA follows: TGTGCCAGCAGTTACCGAACCGGGACACGAGTAGACTACGAGCAGTACTTC. Translation: CASSYRTGTRVDYEQYF.

The CDR3 DNA reads as TGTGCCAGCAGCCAAGCTCCCCCTAGCGCAAAGACCTACGAGCAGTACTTC. Translating gives CASSQAPPSAKTYEQYF. V gene TRBV4-2 combines with J gene TRBJ2-7; TRBD2 is a possible D gene (6 bases). This CDR3 region has 17 residues. Trimming pared 1 base from V and 2 bases from J, leaving 18 bases between. In germline, CDR1 is LGHNA, CDR2 YNFKEQ.

The gene calls are TRBV6-5 and TRBJ2-1; D is unresolved. CDR1 and CDR2 from the germline V gene are MNHEY and SVGAGI. The CDR3 runs to 12 residues. Between the trimmed V and J ends, which lost 4 bases and 8 bases, there was a span of 9 bases. CDR3 DNA sequence: TGTGCCAGCAGTTTAAATGGGGATGAGCAGTTCTTC. It specifies CASSLNGDEQFF.

The J gene is TRBJ2-2, the V gene TRBV6-4; D is uncertain. The V gene lost 0 bases and the J gene lost 8 bases, with 7 bases spanning the gap. The CDR3 contains 13 residues. Germline assignment: CDR1 MRHNA and CDR2 SNTAGT. CDR3 protein: CASSDSILGELFF. CDR3 nucleotides: TGTGCCAGCAGTGACTCGATACTGGGGGAGCTGTTTTTT.

In this sample, this clone turned up once. The V gene is TRBV6-4, the J gene TRBJ1-2, with 10 bases matching TRBD1. The CDR3 is 14 amino acids. The germline CDR1 and CDR2 sequences are MRHNA and SNTAGT. V dropped 5 bases and J dropped 3; count of bases not matched to a gene: 3. CDR3 in amino acids: CASSKTGGDYGYTF. In nucleotides, the CDR3 is TGTGCCAGCAGTAAGACAGGGGGCGACTATGGCTACACCTTC.

This CDR3 is CASSLGLEQFF. The CDR3 nucleotides are TGTGCCAGCAGTTTAGGACTAGAGCAGTTCTTC. The rearrangement uses TRBV12-3 or TRBV12-4 and TRBJ2-1; TRBD2 is a possible D gene (5 bases). V was shortened by 1 base and J by 10 bases, with 5 bases between the two germline ends. The CDR3 spans 11 residues.

J is TRBJ1-1 and V is TRBV29-1, with a tentative D call TRBD1 (6 bases). Germline-derived CDR1 and CDR2 are SQVTM and ANQGSEA. The V end lost 7 bases, the J end lost 4 bases, and 16 bases lay between the germline ends. The CDR3 covers 13 residues. This CDR3 is CSGGRGGGTEAFF. As DNA, the CDR3 is TGCAGCGGAGGTAGGGGAGGGGGCACTGAAGCTTTCTTT.

The chain employs TRBV12-5 and TRBJ1-1, with no clear D. The CDR3 covers 14 residues. V shed 5 bases and J shed 2 bases, with 12 bases lying between them. Germline assignment: CDR1 LGHNT and CDR2 FRNRAP. The CDR3 sequence: CASGDGFLNTEAFF. The CDR3 nucleotides are TGTGCTAGTGGTGACGGATTTCTAAACACTGAAGCTTTCTTT.

The genes are TRBV5-1 and TRBJ1-2; D unclear. Per the germline V gene, CDR1 is SGHRS and CDR2 is YFSETQ. V lost 3 bases and J lost 2, with 11 bases in between. The CDR3 totals 14 residues. The CDR3 nucleotides are TGCGCCAGCAGCTCAAACACATTAAACTATGGCTACACCTTC. Translated: CASSSNTLNYGYTF.

A few counts support this clone. The chain joins TRBV12-3 or TRBV12-4 to TRBJ1-2; 7 positions agree with TRBD1. With V trimmed by 2 bases and J by 8 bases, 2 bases remained unmatched. This CDR3 contains 12 residues. Written as DNA, the CDR3 is TGTGCCAGCAGTTTACAGGGGGAAGGCTACACCTTC. Protein product: CASSLQGEGYTF.

This chain uses TRBV28 with TRBJ2-5; 10 bases are a match to TRBD2. V shed 2 bases, J shed 2 bases, and the junction held 5 bases outside the gene matches. CDR3 length: 16 residues. CDR1 and CDR2 from the germline V gene are MDHEN and SYDVKM. CDR3 residues: CASSLRPGLAQETQYF. The DNA of the CDR3 is TGTGCCAGCAGTTTACGCCCGGGACTAGCGCAAGAGACCCAGTACTTC.

This rearrangement joins TRBV14 to TRBJ1-1, with D possibly being TRBD1 (6 bases). Germline V gene sequence: CDR1 SGHDN, CDR2 FVKESK. V lost 2 bases to trimming and J lost 0 bases, with 16 bases between them. This CDR3 contains 17 residues. In DNA form, the CDR3 reads TGTGCCAGCAGCCAAAGTCTTACAGGGATTATGAACACTGAAGCTTTCTTT. It encodes CASSQSLTGIMNTEAFF.

This chain joins TRBV6-2 or TRBV6-3 and TRBJ1-2; D may be TRBD1 (6 bases). V lost 3 bases and J lost 2, with 10 bases in between. Germline-derived CDR1 and CDR2 are MNHEY and SVGEGT. This CDR3 is 14 amino acids long. The CDR3 sequence is CASSYNRENYGYTF. For the CDR3, the DNA is TGTGCCAGCAGTTATAACAGGGAGAACTATGGCTACACCTTC.

The J gene is TRBJ2-2, the V gene TRBV30; 9 bases are shared with TRBD1. CDR1 GTSNPN and CDR2 SVGIG come from the germline V gene (reference sequence). Trimming removed 5 bases from V and 4 bases from J; junction bases left unmatched: 5. CDR3 length: 14 amino acids. CDR3 sequence (DNA): TGTGCCTGGCGACAGGGGGTTATCACCGGGGAGCTGTTTTTT. This sequence encodes CAWRQGVITGELFF.